This TCR beta chain emerged from a study of cytomegalovirus exposure and HLA in healthy donors. Study-wide results and caveats: Confirmation in vitro established that a few CMV-associated chains were specific for CMV antigens. Cytomegalovirus association was assigned to about 180 TCR beta chains.

The donors belonged to the roughly 110-subject validation cohort, separate from the roughly 710-subject first cohort. About this clone itself: Its antigen is unidentified.

CDR3 length: 13 residues. With 0 bases removed from V and 11 bases from J, the gap between germline ends came to 13 bases. Looked up from germline, CDR1 is WSHSY and CDR2 is SAAADI. The assay was immunoSEQ multiplex PCR, and TCRdb's table has in-frame clones only and misses some. The sample shows under 250,000 clones, just over 90% of them seen only once. The chain uses TRBV10-2 and TRBJ1-1; D possibly corresponds to TRBD1 (6 bases). The sample comprised PBMCs. This TCR came from a woman between 18 and 29 years old in good health and CMV-seronegative. CDR3 in amino acids: CASSESGEGDAFF. DNA of the CDR3: TGCGCCAGCAGTGAGTCAGGGGAGGGGGATGCTTTCTTT.